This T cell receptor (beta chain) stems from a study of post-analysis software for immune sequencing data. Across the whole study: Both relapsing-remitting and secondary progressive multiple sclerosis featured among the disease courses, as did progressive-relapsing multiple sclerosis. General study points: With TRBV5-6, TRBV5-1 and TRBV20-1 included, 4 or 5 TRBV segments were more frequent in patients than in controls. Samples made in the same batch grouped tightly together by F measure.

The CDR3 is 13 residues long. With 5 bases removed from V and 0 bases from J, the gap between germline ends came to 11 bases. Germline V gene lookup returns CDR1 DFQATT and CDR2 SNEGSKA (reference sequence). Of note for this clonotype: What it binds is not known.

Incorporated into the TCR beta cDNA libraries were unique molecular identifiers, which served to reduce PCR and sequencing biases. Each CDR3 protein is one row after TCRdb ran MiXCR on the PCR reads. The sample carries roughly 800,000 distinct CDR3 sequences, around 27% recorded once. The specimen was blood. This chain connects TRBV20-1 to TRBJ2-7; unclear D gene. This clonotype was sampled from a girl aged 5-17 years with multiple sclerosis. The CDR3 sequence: CSAPPMSSYEQYF. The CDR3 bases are TGCAGTGCTCCGCCAATGAGCTCCTACGAGCAGTACTTC.